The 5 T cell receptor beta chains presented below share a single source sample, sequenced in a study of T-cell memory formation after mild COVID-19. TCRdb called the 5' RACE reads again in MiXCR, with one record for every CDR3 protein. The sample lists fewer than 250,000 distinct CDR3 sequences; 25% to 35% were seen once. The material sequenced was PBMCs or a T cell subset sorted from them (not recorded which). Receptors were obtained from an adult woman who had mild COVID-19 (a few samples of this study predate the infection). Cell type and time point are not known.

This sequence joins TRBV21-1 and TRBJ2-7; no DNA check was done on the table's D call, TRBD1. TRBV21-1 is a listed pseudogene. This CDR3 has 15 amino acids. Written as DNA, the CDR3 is TGTGCCAGCATCTGGGGCGACAGGGGAGTCTACGAGCAGTACTTC. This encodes CASIWGDRGVYEQYF.

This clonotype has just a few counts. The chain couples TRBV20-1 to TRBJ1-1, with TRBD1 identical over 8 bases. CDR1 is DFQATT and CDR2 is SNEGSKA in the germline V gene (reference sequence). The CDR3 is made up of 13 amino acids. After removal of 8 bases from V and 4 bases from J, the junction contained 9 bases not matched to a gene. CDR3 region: CSTMGQVGTEAFF. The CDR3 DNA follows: TGCAGTACGATGGGACAGGTGGGCACTGAAGCTTTCTTT.

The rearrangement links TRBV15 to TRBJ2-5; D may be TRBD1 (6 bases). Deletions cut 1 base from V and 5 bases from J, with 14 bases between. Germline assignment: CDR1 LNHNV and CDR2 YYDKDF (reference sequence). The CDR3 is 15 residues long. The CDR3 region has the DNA TGTGCCACCAGCAGAGGACTCGCCCAGGGGGAGACCCAGTACTTC. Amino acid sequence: CATSRGLAQGETQYF. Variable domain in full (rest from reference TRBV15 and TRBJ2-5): DAMVIQNPRYQVTQFGKPVTLSCSQTLNHNVMYWYQQKSSQAPKLLFHYYDKDFNNEADTPDNFQSRRPNTSFCFLDIRSPGLGDTAMYLCATSRGLAQGETQYFGPGTRLLVL.

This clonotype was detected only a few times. The CDR3 bases are TGCAGTGCTTATAGCGGGGGCAAAGATACGCAGTATTTT. This gives the protein CSAYSGGKDTQYF. V and J are TRBV20-1 and TRBJ2-3, with 9 bases aligning to TRBD2. The CDR3 is 13 amino acids. The trim removed 5 bases at V and 5 bases at J, leaving 5 bases unmatched. Germline V lookup: CDR1 DFQATT, CDR2 SNEGSKA (reference sequence).

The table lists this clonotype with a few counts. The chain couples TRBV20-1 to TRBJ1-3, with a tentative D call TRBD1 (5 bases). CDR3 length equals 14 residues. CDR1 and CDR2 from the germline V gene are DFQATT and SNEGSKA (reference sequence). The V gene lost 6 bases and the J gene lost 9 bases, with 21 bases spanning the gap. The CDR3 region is CSAQVGSAGGTIYF. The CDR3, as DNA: TGCAGTGCCCAAGTAGGCAGTGCCGGGGGCACCATATATTTT.